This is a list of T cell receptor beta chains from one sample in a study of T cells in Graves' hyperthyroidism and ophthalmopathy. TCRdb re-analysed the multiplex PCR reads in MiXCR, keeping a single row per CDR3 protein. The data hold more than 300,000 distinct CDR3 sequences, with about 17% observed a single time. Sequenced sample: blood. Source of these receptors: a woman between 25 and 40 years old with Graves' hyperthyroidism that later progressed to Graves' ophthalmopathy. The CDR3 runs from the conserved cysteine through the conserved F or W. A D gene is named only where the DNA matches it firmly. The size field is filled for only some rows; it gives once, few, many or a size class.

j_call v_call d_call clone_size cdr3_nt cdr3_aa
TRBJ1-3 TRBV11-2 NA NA TGTGCCAGCAGCTTAGGTGGAGGGCCCGGAAACACCATATATTTT CASSLGGGPGNTIYF
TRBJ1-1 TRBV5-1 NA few TGCGCCAGCAGCTTGGGACCGCGGGATGGCACTGAAGCTTTCTTT CASSLGPRDGTEAFF
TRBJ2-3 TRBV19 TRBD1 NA TGTGCCAGTAGTGCAGGGGGCCGGTCAGATACGCAGTATTTT CASSAGGRSDTQYF
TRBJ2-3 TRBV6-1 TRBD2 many TGTGCCAGCAGGGCTAGCGGGGGAAGCACAGATACGCAGTATTTT CASRASGGSTDTQYF
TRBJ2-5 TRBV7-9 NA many TGTGCCAGCAGCCCTCGGGGGCAAGAGACCCAGTACTTC CASSPRGQETQYF
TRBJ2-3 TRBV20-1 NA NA TGCAGTGCGGTTTCTATGGGCCACTCAACAGATACGCAGTATTTT CSAVSMGHSTDTQYF
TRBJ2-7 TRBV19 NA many TGTGCCAGTAGTATGTTGGGACTGGACTCCTACGAGCAGTACTTC CASSMLGLDSYEQYF
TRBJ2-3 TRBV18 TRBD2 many TGTGCCAGCTCACCACTCCCGATCGGGGGGTCCACAGATACGCAGTATTTT CASSPLPIGGSTDTQYF
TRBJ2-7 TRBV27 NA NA TGTGCCAGCAGTTTTGGGTCAGCCTACGAGCAGTACTTC CASSFGSAYEQYF
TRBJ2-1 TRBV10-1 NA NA TGCGCCAGCAGTGATCCGGGGGCCCCCTACAATGAGCAGTTCTTC CASSDPGAPYNEQFF
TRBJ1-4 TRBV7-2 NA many TGTGCCAGCAGCTTAGTTGGAGGATATAATGAAAAACTGTTTTTT CASSLVGGYNEKLFF
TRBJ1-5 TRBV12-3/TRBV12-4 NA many TGTGCCAGCGCCGGACGGAATCAGCCCCAGCATTTT CASAGRNQPQHF
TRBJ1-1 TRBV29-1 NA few TGCAGCGCCGGTTATTATGGCACTGAAGCTTTCTTT CSAGYYGTEAFF
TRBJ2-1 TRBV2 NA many TGTGCCAGCAGTGTCAGGGCAGTCTACAATGAGCAGTTCTTC CASSVRAVYNEQFF
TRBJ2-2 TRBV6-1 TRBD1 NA TGTGCCAGCCAAGACAGGGGGTTTTATACCGGGGAGCTGTTTTTT CASQDRGFYTGELFF
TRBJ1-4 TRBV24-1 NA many TGTGCCACCAGTCTACACAGGACAACTAATGAAAAACTGTTTTTT CATSLHRTTNEKLFF
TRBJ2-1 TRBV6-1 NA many TGTGCCAGCAGTGAATCACAAAAGGCGATTTATGATGAGCAGTTCTTC CASSESQKAIYDEQFF
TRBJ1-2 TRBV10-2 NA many TGCGCCAGCAGCCCCTCAGATCTGGCACTCTATGGCTACACCTTC CASSPSDLALYGYTF
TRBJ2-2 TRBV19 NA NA TGTGCCAGTAGTATCCGGGACAAACTTACCGGGGAGCTGTTTTTT CASSIRDKLTGELFF
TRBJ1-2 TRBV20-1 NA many TGCAGTGCTAGAGATATAGGGAACTATGGCTACACCTTC CSARDIGNYGYTF
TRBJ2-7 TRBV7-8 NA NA TGTGCCAGCCGGGGAAGGGCCGGCTACGAGCAGTACTTC CASRGRAGYEQYF
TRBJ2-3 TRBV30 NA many TGTGCCTGGAGTATGGGGGCCGGGGTAGATACGCAGTATTTT CAWSMGAGVDTQYF
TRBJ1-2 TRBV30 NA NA TGTGCCTGGAGGGCGAGACAAAGATGGGGCTATGGCTACACCTTC CAWRARQRWGYGYTF
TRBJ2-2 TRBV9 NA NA TGTGCCAGCAGCGTATACACCGGGGAGCTGTTTTTT CASSVYTGELFF
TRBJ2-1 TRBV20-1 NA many TGCAGTGCTAGCGTCTACAATGAGCAGTTCTTC CSASVYNEQFF
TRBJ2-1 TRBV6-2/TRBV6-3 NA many TGTGCCAGCAGACAAAACTTACAGGGTAATGAGCAGTTCTTC CASRQNLQGNEQFF
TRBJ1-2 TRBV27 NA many TGTGCCAGCAGTTTATTTGGAGGGGTTGAGGGCTACACCTTC CASSLFGGVEGYTF
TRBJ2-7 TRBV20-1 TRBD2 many TGCAGTGGGATAGCGGGAGGGACCTACGAGCAGTACTTC CSGIAGGTYEQYF
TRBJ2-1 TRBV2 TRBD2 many TGTGCCAGCAGTGGCGGGAGCATGGATGAGCAGTTCTTC CASSGGSMDEQFF
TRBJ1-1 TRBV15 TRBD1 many TGTGCCACCAGCAGAATAAGGACAGGGCCCACTGAAGCTTTCTTT CATSRIRTGPTEAFF
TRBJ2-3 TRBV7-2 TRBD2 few TGTGCCAGCAGCTTGAAGCGGGGAGTCGGGGATACGCAGTATTTT CASSLKRGVGDTQYF
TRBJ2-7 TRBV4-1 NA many TGCGCCAGCAGCCAAGATTGGGGACCCGGCAAGAGGGAGCAGTACTTC CASSQDWGPGKREQYF
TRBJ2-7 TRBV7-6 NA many TGTGCCAGCAGCCCAGCACCTGACTACGAGCAGTACTTC CASSPAPDYEQYF
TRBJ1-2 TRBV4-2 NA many TGTGCCAGCAGCCAAGGGGACCGGGATCTAAATGGCTACACCTTC CASSQGDRDLNGYTF
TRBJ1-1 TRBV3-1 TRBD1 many TGTGCCAGCAGCCTAAGGGGGACAGTGAACACTGAAGCTTTCTTT CASSLRGTVNTEAFF
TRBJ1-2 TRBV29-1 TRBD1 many TGCAGCGTTGAGGGGCGACAGGGACTCTATGGCTACACCTTC CSVEGRQGLYGYTF
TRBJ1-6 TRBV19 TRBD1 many TGTGCCAGTAGTCCGACAGGGGTTCCCTATAATTCACCCCTCCACTTT CASSPTGVPYNSPLHF
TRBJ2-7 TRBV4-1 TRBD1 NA TGCGCCAGCAGCCAAGATTCTGGAACAGGGGGCGTCTACGAGCAGTACTTC CASSQDSGTGGVYEQYF
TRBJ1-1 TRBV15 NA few TGTGCCACCAGCGTGTACAGGGCGTTGAACACTGAAGCTTTCTTT CATSVYRALNTEAFF
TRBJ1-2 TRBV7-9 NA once TGTGCCAGCAGCTTAGTTTCCCAGGGCAATGGCTACACCTTC CASSLVSQGNGYTF
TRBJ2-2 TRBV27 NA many TGTGCCAGCAGTTTAGGGGGCACCGGGGAGCTGTTTTTT CASSLGGTGELFF
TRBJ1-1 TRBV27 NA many TGTGCCAGCAGTTTAGATGGGGGGGCCTTGAACACTGAAGCTTTCTTT CASSLDGGALNTEAFF
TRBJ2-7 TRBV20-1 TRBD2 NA TGCAGGGCGAGCGGGGGGAAGGAGTACGAGCAGTACTTC CRASGGKEYEQYF
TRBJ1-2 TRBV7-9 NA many TGTGCCAGCAGCACGATGGGGGTACTGAAAAACTATGGCTACACCTTC CASSTMGVLKNYGYTF
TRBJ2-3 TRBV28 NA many TGTGCCACCGTTCTCACGGAAGACACAGATACGCAGTATTTT CATVLTEDTDTQYF
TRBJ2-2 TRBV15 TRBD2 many TGTGCCACCAGCAGAGGTAGCGGGATCGGAGGCGGGGAGCTGTTTTTT CATSRGSGIGGGELFF
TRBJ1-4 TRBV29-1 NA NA TGCAGCGCTCAAAGGGGGACTAATGAAAAACTGTTTTTT CSAQRGTNEKLFF
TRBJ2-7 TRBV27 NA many TGTGCCAGTAGCGCAGGGCGCCCCTGGGTGATCGGATACGAGCAGTACTTC CASSAGRPWVIGYEQYF
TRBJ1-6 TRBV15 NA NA TGTGCCACCACGGACCGTTACGATAATTCACCCCTCCACTTT CATTDRYDNSPLHF
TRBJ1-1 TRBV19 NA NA TGTGCCAGTAGGCGCGGCTTCAACACTGAAGCTTTCTTT CASRRGFNTEAFF
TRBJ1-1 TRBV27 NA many TGTGCCAGCAGTTTGCCAGGGGTGAACACTGAAGCTTTCTTT CASSLPGVNTEAFF
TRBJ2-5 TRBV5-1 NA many TGCGCCAGCAGCTTGGTTAACCAAGAGACCCAGTACTTC CASSLVNQETQYF
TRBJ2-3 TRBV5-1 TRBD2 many TGCGCCAGCAGCTTTAGCGGGGGGCATAGCACAGATACGCAGTATTTT CASSFSGGHSTDTQYF
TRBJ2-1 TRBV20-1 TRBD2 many TGCAGTGCTAGCGGGACTAGCGGGGGGGGAAATGAGCAGTTCTTC CSASGTSGGGNEQFF
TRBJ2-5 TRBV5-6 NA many TGTGCCAGCAGCTTGGTTCGGGATTGGGAGACCCAGTACTTC CASSLVRDWETQYF
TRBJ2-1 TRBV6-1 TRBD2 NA TGTGCCAGCAGCTTCGGGCTAGCGGGGTATTACAATGAGCAGTTCTTC CASSFGLAGYYNEQFF